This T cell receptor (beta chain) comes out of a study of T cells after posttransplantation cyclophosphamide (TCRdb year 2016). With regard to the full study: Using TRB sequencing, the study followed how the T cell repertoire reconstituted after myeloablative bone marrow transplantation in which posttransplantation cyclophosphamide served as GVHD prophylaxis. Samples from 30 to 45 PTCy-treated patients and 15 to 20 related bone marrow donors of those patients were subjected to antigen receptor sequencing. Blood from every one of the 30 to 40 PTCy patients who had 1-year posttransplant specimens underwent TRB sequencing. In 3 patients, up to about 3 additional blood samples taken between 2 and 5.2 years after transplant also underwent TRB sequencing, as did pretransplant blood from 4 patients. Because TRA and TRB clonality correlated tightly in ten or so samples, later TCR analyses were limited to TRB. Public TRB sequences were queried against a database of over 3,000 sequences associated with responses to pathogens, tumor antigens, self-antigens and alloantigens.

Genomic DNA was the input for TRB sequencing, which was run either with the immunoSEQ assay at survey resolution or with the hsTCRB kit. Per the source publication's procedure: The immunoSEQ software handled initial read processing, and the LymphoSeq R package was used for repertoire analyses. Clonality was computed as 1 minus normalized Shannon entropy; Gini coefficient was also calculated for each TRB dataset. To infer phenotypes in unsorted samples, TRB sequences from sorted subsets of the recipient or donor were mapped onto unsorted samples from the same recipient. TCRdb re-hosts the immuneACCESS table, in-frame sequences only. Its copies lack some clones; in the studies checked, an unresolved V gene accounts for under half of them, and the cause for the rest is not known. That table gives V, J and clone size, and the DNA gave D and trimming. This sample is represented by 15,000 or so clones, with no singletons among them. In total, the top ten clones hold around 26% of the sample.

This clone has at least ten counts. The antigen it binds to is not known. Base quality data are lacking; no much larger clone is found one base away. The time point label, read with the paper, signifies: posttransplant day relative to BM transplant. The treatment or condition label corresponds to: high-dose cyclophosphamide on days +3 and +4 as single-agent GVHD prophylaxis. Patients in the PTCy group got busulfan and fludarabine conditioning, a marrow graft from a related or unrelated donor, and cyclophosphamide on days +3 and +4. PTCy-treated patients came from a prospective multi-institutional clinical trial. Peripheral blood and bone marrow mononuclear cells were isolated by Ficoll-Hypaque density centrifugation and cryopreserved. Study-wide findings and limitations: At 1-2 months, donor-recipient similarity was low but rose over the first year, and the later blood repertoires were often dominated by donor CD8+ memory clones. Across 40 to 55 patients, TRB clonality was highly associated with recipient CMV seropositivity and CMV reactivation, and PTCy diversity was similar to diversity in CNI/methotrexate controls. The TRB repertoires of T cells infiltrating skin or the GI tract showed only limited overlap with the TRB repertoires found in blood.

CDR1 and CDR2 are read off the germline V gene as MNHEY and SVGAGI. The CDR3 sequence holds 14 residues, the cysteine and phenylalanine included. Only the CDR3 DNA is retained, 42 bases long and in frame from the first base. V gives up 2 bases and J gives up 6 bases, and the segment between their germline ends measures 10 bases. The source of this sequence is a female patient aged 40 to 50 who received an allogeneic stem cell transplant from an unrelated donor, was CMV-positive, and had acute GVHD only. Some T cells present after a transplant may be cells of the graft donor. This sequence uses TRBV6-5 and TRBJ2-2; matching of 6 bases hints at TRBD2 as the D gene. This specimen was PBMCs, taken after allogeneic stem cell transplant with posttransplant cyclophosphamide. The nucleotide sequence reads TGTGCCAGCAGTTACGTCGGGAGTTCCGGGGAGCTGTTTTTT. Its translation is CASSYVGSSGELFF.